This T cell receptor (beta chain) was recorded in a study of OX40 agonist ivuxolimab in advanced cancers. Study as a whole: Patients treated during dose escalation were battling hepatocellular carcinoma, melanoma, renal cell or head and neck cancer.

This clone has only a few counts. V was clipped by 2 bases and J by 7 bases, with 16 bases between them. Germline V gene sequence: CDR1 SGHNT, CDR2 YYREEE (reference sequence). The CDR3 covers 15 residues. The repertoire was sequenced with immunoSEQ multiplex PCR; TCRdb's copy has only in-frame clones and lacks some. The profile shows 40,000 to 65,000 clones, about 88% of them singletons. Sequencing used CD4+ or CD8+ T cells sorted from blood, obtained in a trial of the OX40 agonist ivuxolimab. The V and J genes are TRBV5-4 and TRBJ2-1, with a weak D call TRBD2 (6 bases). The receptor comes from an adult with an advanced solid tumor such as melanoma, head and neck, liver or kidney cancer. The CDR3 DNA is TGTGCCAGCAGCTTCGGGACTTCTCGAAGGAATGAGCAGTTCTTC. As protein: CASSFGTSRRNEQFF.